This TCR beta chain emerged from a study of blood T cell repertoires in COVID-19. Study in general: Sites across the United States, Italy and Spain contributed samples from acute and convalescent COVID-19. Sources were T cells, B-cell-depleted T cells, or PBMCs; the material itself was cDNA or gDNA.

The CDR3 is made up of 13 amino acids. V trimming: 1 base; J trimming: 10 bases; junction bases outside the gene matches: 2. CDR1 MNHNS and CDR2 SASEGT come from the germline V gene. Per the original methods: Cell counts per sample came from amplifying reference gene primers. Assay: immunoSEQ multiplex PCR; the TCRdb copy retains only in-frame clones and omits some. V and J calls and clone size follow that table, whereas D and trimming were derived from the DNA. The sample consists of roughly 250,000 clones, around four fifths of them appearing once. The origin of this receptor is a woman aged 55-75 years with active or convalescent COVID-19. V gene TRBV6-1 combines with J gene TRBJ1-1; TRBD1 matches at 11 bases. Sequenced material: peripheral blood. CDR3 DNA sequence: TGTGCCAGCAGTGAAGAAGGGACAGGGGGAGCTTTCTTT. This sequence encodes CASSEEGTGGAFF.